This T cell receptor (beta chain) was obtained from a study of cytotoxic CD8 clonotypes in ibrutinib-treated CLL. Study-level results: The study found clonality rose at ibrutinib response, then fell toward baseline at progression.

Roughly 2 micrograms of genomic DNA from cryopreserved PBMCs went into TCR beta libraries. Between the trimmed V and J ends, which lost 3 bases and 10 bases, there was a span of 6 bases. Germline loops: CDR1 MDHEN, CDR2 SYDVKM. This CDR3 comprises 11 residues. Produced via immunoSEQ multiplex PCR; TCRdb's table is partial and in-frame only. The sample includes 160,000 or so clones, roughly 90% of them seen just once. Turning to this clone: Its antigen remains unknown.

The sequence was obtained from a human donor with chronic lymphocytic leukemia. The sample was PBMCs, taken at disease progression, from a patient treated with ibrutinib. This sequence joins TRBV28 and TRBJ2-2; D is unclear. The CDR3 sequence: CASSLNAELFF. DNA of the CDR3: TGTGCCAGCAGTTTGAACGCGGAGCTGTTTTTT.